Listed here is a single TCR beta chain. Its antigen is currently unknown. This entry is derived from a study of cytomegalovirus exposure and HLA in healthy donors. Findings of the study overall: Across donors, most TCRs were seen rarely, yet some public ones were widespread.

Profiling relied on immunoSEQ multiplex PCR, and the TCRdb table lists in-frame clones only, not all of them. The table records 110,000 or so clones, 85% of them present only once. The source is a woman in her twenties or thirties in good health and CMV-seronegative. Source material: PBMCs.

The CDR3 spells CASSPTGRPGSTEAFF. The CDR3 DNA reads TGCGCCAGCAGCCCGACAGGGAGGCCTGGGAGCACTGAAGCTTTCTTT. This chain links TRBV10-1 with TRBJ1-1; 7 bases map to TRBD1. The germline V gene encodes CDR1 WNHNN and CDR2 SYGVQD (reference sequence). V dropped 6 bases and J dropped 4; count of bases not matched to a gene: 14. CDR3 length: 16 residues.